This TCR beta chain came from a study of blood T cell repertoires in COVID-19. Study overall: Both acute and convalescent COVID-19 samples were obtained from the United States, Italy and Spain. From T cells, B-cell-depleted T cells, or PBMCs came the material, which was cDNA or gDNA.

Germline lookup yields CDR1 LGHNA and CDR2 YSLEER. V gave up 4 bases and J gave up 0 bases; unmatched junction bases: 7. This CDR3 contains 16 residues. Original handling: Using reference gene primer amplification, nucleated cell counts were estimated. Here immunoSEQ multiplex PCR was the method, and the copy in TCRdb shows in-frame clones only, minus some. That table is the source of V, J and clone size, and D and trimming were worked out from the DNA. The table shows around 54,000 clones, with 80% to 90% occurring only once. This clonotype originated in a human donor in a cohort sampled during active COVID-19. Sequenced input: peripheral blood. The rearrangement uses TRBV4-3 and TRBJ1-1, with 8 bases matching TRBD1. CDR3 in DNA: TGCGCCAGCAGCCCCGGGACAGGTTCTATGAACACTGAAGCTTTCTTT. This translates into CASSPGTGSMNTEAFF.